Listed below are T cell receptor beta chains from one sample, sequenced in a study of regulatory T cells in long-lasting Graves disease. TCRdb re-analysed the multiplex PCR reads in MiXCR, keeping a single row per CDR3 protein. The top ten hold 12% of the sample, which has 550,000 to 650,000 distinct CDR3 sequences, 15% to 20% seen once. These data also formed part of another study, on T cells in Graves' hyperthyroidism and ophthalmopathy.

The sequencing here drew on peripheral blood mononuclear cells (PBMCs), taken at new diagnosis, from a patient treated with antithyroid drugs. Receptor source: a man aged 18 to 29 with Graves disease. The CDR3 runs from the conserved cysteine through the conserved F or W. Fields, in order: CDR3 protein, CDR3 DNA, D gene, V gene, clone size, J gene. D genes are given only for firm matches. Expanded clones are given a class, and other clones once, few, many or no size at all.

CDR3aa: CASSGTRPLREQYF
CDR3nt: TGTGCCAGCAGTGGGACTAGACCCCTACGGGAGCAGTACTTC
d_gene: TRBD2
v_gene: TRBV2
abundance: many
j_gene: TRBJ2-7

CDR3aa: CASSAELPSEQFF
CDR3nt: TGTGCCAGCAGCGCGGAGCTCCCTAGTGAGCAGTTCTTC
d_gene: .
v_gene: TRBV9
abundance: .
j_gene: TRBJ2-1

CDR3aa: CASSVGEARRFYEQYF
CDR3nt: TGTGCCAGCAGCGTAGGAGAAGCGAGACGATTCTACGAGCAGTACTTC
d_gene: .
v_gene: TRBV9
abundance: few
j_gene: TRBJ2-7

CDR3aa: CASSQEAARGPDTQYF
CDR3nt: TGCGCCAGCAGCCAAGAAGCCGCCAGGGGGCCAGATACGCAGTATTTT
d_gene: TRBD1
v_gene: TRBV4-1
abundance: .
j_gene: TRBJ2-3

CDR3aa: CSASLGTANQPQHF
CDR3nt: TGCAGTGCTAGTCTCGGGACGGCAAATCAGCCCCAGCATTTT
d_gene: .
v_gene: TRBV20-1
abundance: few
j_gene: TRBJ1-5

CDR3aa: CASSVEGGPANTGELFF
CDR3nt: TGTGCCAGCAGCGTAGAGGGGGGTCCGGCGAACACCGGGGAGCTGTTTTTT
d_gene: .
v_gene: TRBV9
abundance: .
j_gene: TRBJ2-2

CDR3aa: CSAREGSGSSYNEQFF
CDR3nt: TGCAGTGCTAGAGAGGGTAGCGGGAGCTCCTACAATGAGCAGTTCTTC
d_gene: TRBD2
v_gene: TRBV20-1
abundance: .
j_gene: TRBJ2-1

CDR3aa: CAISKLQGAQVTGELFF
CDR3nt: TGTGCCATCAGTAAGCTCCAGGGGGCCCAGGTCACCGGGGAGCTGTTTTTT
d_gene: TRBD1
v_gene: TRBV10-3
abundance: few
j_gene: TRBJ2-2

CDR3aa: CASNGLAGSYNEQFF
CDR3nt: TGTGCCAGCAATGGACTAGCGGGATCCTACAATGAGCAGTTCTTC
d_gene: TRBD2
v_gene: TRBV28
abundance: few
j_gene: TRBJ2-1

CDR3aa: CATSAKGGSEAFF
CDR3nt: TGTGCCACCAGTGCGAAAGGGGGCTCTGAAGCTTTCTTT
d_gene: TRBD1
v_gene: TRBV15
abundance: .
j_gene: TRBJ1-1

CDR3aa: CASSSGTSGRGREQYF
CDR3nt: TGTGCCAGCAGCAGCGGGACTAGCGGGAGAGGGAGGGAGCAGTACTTC
d_gene: TRBD2
v_gene: TRBV11-2
abundance: .
j_gene: TRBJ2-7

CDR3aa: CAGSPVGEKLFF
CDR3nt: TGTGCGGGGAGTCCGGTTGGCGAAAAACTGTTTTTT
d_gene: .
v_gene: TRBV30
abundance: .
j_gene: TRBJ1-4

CDR3aa: CASSLDGRDSYEQYF
CDR3nt: TGCGCCAGCAGCTTGGACGGGCGGGATTCCTACGAGCAGTACTTC
d_gene: .
v_gene: TRBV5-1
abundance: few
j_gene: TRBJ2-7

CDR3aa: CASSNRRDRGLGELFF
CDR3nt: TGTGCCAGCAGCAATCGCCGGGACAGGGGGCTCGGGGAGCTGTTTTTT
d_gene: TRBD1
v_gene: TRBV5-4
abundance: .
j_gene: TRBJ2-2

CDR3aa: CATSDQGAAINEQFF
CDR3nt: TGTGCCACCAGTGACCAGGGGGCTGCTATCAATGAGCAGTTCTTC
d_gene: TRBD1
v_gene: TRBV24-1
abundance: many
j_gene: TRBJ2-1

CDR3aa: CASSLLGARTEAFF
CDR3nt: TGTGCCAGCAGTTTATTGGGGGCGCGCACTGAAGCTTTCTTT
d_gene: .
v_gene: TRBV27
abundance: few
j_gene: TRBJ1-1

CDR3aa: CASSLTLTRGKQETQYF
CDR3nt: TGTGCCAGCAGCTTAACGCTAACCCGGGGAAAGCAAGAGACCCAGTACTTC
d_gene: .
v_gene: TRBV7-8
abundance: few
j_gene: TRBJ2-5

CDR3aa: CASSPEGGAEQYF
CDR3nt: TGCGCCAGCAGCCCCGAAGGGGGCGCCGAGCAGTACTTC
d_gene: TRBD1
v_gene: TRBV7-9
abundance: .
j_gene: TRBJ2-7

CDR3aa: CASRRGGSRTDTQYF
CDR3nt: TGCGCCAGCAGACGGGGCGGAAGCCGCACAGATACGCAGTATTTT
d_gene: .
v_gene: TRBV5-1
abundance: .
j_gene: TRBJ2-3

CDR3aa: CASSFDSRRYF
CDR3nt: TGTGCCAGCAGTTTTGACTCGCGGCGGTATTTT
d_gene: .
v_gene: TRBV27
abundance: .
j_gene: TRBJ2-3

CDR3aa: CASSPTRTSGTITDTQYF
CDR3nt: TGTGCCAGCAGTCCGACTCGGACTAGCGGGACGATCACAGATACGCAGTATTTT
d_gene: TRBD2
v_gene: TRBV27
abundance: .
j_gene: TRBJ2-3

CDR3aa: CASSLARGGNYGYTF
CDR3nt: TGTGCCAGCAGCTTGGCGCGAGGGGGAAACTATGGCTACACCTTC
d_gene: .
v_gene: TRBV5-4
abundance: .
j_gene: TRBJ1-2